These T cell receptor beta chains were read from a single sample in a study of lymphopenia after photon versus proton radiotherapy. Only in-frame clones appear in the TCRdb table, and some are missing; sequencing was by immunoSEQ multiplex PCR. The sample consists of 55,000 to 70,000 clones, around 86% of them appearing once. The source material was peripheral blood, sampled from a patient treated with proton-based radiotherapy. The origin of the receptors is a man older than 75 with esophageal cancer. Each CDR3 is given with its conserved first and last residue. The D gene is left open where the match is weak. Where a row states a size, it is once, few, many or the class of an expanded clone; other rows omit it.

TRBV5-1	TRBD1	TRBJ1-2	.	TGCGCCAGCAGAGAAGGGGGCGCGTACTATGGCTACACCTTC	CASREGGAYYGYTF
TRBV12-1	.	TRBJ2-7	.	TGTGCCAGCAGCTTTACAAGGACAGACAGATCCTACGAGCAGTACTTC	CASSFTRTDRSYEQYF
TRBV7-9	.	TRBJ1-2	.	TGTGCCAGCAGCTATACTCGGGAGTCGATGGATGGCTACACCTTC	CASSYTRESMDGYTF
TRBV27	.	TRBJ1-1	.	TGTGCCAGCATGATAGTGAACACTGAAGCTTTCTTT	CASMIVNTEAFF
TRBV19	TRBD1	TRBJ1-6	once	TGTGCCAGTAGTATTAGTTTCGGACAGGTGGGCTCACCCCTCCACTTT	CASSISFGQVGSPLHF
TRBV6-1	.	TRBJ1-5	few	TGTGCCAGCAGTGAATCTCAGGTTCTTAGCAATCAGCCCCAGCATTTT	CASSESQVLSNQPQHF
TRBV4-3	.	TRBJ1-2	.	TGCGCCAGCAGCCCGCATGAGGGAGGCTACACCTTC	CASSPHEGGYTF
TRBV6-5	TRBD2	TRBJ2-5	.	TGTGCCAGCAGGACTAGCGGGAGGGAGACCCAGTACTTC	CASRTSGRETQYF
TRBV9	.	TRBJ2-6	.	TGTGCCAGCAGCGTAGTAGGAGGTGGGGCCAACGTCCTGACTTTC	CASSVVGGGANVLTF
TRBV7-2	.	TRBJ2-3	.	TGTGCCAGCAGCTTGGGGGGGGCCGTTGATACGCAGTATTTT	CASSLGGAVDTQYF
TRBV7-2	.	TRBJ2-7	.	TGTGCCAGCAGCTTCGCGGGACGCGCTCCCTACGAGCAGTACTTC	CASSFAGRAPYEQYF
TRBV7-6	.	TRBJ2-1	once	TGTGCCAGCAGCTTAGGGGACAATGAGCAGTTCTTC	CASSLGDNEQFF
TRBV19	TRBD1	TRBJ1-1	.	TGTGCCAGTAGTATCCTGGTCGTGGGCCGGACAGGGGGACGGACTGAAGCTTTCTTT	CASSILVVGRTGGRTEAFF
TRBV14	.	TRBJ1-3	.	TGTGCCAGCAGCCCCTTCGGACAGCACTCTGGAAACACCATATATTTT	CASSPFGQHSGNTIYF
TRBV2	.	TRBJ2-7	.	TGTGCCAGCAGGACCCCGGGAAGAACCTACGAGCAGTACTTC	CASRTPGRTYEQYF
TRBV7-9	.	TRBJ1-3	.	TGTGCCAGCAGCCACACAGGCGCATTCTCTGGAAACACCATATATTTT	CASSHTGAFSGNTIYF
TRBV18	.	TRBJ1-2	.	TGTGCCAGCTCACTACAGACCCCCGAACTTAACTATGGCTACACCTTC	CASSLQTPELNYGYTF
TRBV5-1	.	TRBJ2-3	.	TGCGCCAGCAGCTTAATCTCCACAGATACGCAGTATTTT	CASSLISTDTQYF
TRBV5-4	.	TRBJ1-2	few	TGTGCCAGCAGCTTGGCCTTAGGGTTCAAGGGCTACACCTTC	CASSLALGFKGYTF
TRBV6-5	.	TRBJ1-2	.	TGTGCCACCAGGGGATGGGGGGGTGGCTACACCTTC	CATRGWGGGYTF
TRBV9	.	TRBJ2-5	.	TGTGCCAGCAGCGTAGACAGGGCCGAGACCCAGTACTTC	CASSVDRAETQYF
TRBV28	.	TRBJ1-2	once	TGTGCCAGCAGTACCCCCCCCGGTGGAGGGGGGGATGGCTACACCTTC	CASSTPPGGGGDGYTF
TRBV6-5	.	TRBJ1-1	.	TGTGCCAGCAGAACGGACAGTTACACTGAAGCTTTCTTT	CASRTDSYTEAFF
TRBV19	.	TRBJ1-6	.	TGTGCCAGTAGGTTAACAGGGAATTCACCCCTCCACTTT	CASRLTGNSPLHF
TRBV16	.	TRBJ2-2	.	TGTGCCAGCAGCCAATGGCCGGATACCGGGGAGCTGTTTTTT	CASSQWPDTGELFF
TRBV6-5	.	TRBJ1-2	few	TGTGCCAGCAGTTACTTGGGGTCTTGGAACTATGGCTACACCTTC	CASSYLGSWNYGYTF
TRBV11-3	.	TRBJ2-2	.	TGTGCCAGCAGCCTGGGGGGACTTCTGGCCGGGGAGCTGTTTTTT	CASSLGGLLAGELFF
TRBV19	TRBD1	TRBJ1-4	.	TGTGCCAGTAGTGGCGAGACAGGGGGCAGAGAAAAACTGTTTTTT	CASSGETGGREKLFF
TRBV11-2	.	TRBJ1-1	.	TGTGCCAGCAGCTTCAACGGTGGGGACACTGAAGCTTTCTTT	CASSFNGGDTEAFF
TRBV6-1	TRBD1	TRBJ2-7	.	TGTGCCAGCAGTCCGGGACAGGGGTTCGAGCAGTACTTC	CASSPGQGFEQYF
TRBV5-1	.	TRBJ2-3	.	TGCGCCAGCAGCTTGGAGAGGTCGACAAGCACAGATACGCAGTATTTT	CASSLERSTSTDTQYF
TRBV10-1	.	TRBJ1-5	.	TGCGCCAGCAGTGAAGGGGCTCAGCCCCAGCATTTT	CASSEGAQPQHF
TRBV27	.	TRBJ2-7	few	TGTGCCAGCAGTTTGGTCCCTCCTGGTGTCGAGCAGTACTTC	CASSLVPPGVEQYF
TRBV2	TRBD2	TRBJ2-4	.	TGTGCCAGCAGTAAAAGACTAGCGGGACTAGCCAAAAACATTCAGTACTTC	CASSKRLAGLAKNIQYF
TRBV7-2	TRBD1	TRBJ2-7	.	TGTGCCAGCAGCTTGGGAATATTAGGGACAGGGGGCGCGTACGAGCAGTACTTC	CASSLGILGTGGAYEQYF
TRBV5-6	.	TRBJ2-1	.	TGTGCCAGCAGCTTCTGGACAGCCGGTGGGGCGTCTGAGCAGTTCTTC	CASSFWTAGGASEQFF
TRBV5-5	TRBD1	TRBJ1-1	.	TGTGCCAGCAGCCTGGACAGGGGATACACTGAAGCTTTCTTT	CASSLDRGYTEAFF
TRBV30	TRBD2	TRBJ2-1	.	TGTGCCTGGAGCAAAGGACTAGCGGGGAAGGATGAGCAGTTCTTC	CAWSKGLAGKDEQFF
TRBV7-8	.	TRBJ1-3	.	TGTGCCAGCAGCTCTCCAGGACAGTCATCTGGAAACACCATATATTTT	CASSSPGQSSGNTIYF
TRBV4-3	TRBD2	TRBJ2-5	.	TGCGCCAGCAGCCGCAGACTAGCGGGAGGGCAGGAGACCCAGTACTTC	CASSRRLAGGQETQYF
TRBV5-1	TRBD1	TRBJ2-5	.	TGCGCCAGCAGCCTGACAGGGGTACAAGAGACCCAGTACTTC	CASSLTGVQETQYF